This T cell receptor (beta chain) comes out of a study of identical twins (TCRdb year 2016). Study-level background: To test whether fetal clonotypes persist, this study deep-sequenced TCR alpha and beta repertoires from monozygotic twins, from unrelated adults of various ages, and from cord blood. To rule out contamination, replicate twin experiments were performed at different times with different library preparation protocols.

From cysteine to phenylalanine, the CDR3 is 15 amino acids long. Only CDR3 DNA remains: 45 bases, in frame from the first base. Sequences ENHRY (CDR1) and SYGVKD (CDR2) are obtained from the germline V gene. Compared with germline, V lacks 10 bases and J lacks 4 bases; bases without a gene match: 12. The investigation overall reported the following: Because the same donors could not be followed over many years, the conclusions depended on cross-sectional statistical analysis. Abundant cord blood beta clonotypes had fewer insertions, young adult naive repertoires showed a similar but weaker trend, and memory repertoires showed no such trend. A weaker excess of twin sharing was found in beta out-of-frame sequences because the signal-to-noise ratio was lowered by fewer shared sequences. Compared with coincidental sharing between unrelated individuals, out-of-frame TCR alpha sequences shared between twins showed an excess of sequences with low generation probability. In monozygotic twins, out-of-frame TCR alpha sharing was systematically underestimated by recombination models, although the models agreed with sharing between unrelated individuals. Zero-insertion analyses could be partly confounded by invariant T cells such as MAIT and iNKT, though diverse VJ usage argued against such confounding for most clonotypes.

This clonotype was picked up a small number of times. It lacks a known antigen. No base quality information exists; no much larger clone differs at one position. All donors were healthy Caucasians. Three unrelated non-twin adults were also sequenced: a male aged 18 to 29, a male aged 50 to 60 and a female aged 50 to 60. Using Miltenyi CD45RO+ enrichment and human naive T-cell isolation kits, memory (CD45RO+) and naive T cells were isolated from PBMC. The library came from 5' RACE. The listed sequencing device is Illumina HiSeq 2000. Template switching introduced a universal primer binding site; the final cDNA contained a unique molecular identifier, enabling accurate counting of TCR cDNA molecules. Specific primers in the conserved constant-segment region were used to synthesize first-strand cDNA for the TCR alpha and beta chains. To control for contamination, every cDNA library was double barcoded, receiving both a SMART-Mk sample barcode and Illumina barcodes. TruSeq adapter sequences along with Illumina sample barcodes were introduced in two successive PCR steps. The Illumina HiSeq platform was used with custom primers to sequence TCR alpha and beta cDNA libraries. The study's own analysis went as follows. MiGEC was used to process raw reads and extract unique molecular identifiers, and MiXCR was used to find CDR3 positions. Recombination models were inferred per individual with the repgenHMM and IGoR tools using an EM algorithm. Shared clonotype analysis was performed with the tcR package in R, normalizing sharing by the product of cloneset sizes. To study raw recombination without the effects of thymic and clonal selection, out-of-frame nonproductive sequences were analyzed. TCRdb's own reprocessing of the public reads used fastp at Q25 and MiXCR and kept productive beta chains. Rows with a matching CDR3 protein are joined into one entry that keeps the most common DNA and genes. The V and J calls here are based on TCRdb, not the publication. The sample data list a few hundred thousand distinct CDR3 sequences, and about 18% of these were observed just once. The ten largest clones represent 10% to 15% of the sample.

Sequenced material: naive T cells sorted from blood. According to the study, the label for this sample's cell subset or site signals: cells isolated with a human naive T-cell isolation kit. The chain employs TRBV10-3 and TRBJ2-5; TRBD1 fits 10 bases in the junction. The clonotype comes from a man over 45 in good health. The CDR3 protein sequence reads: CATRGGTGVTETQYF. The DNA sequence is TGTGCCACCAGGGGCGGGACAGGGGTAACAGAGACCCAGTACTTC.